This T cell receptor beta chain was recorded in a study of blood T cells in healthy people across ages (dated by TCRdb to between 2015 and 2016). General notes on the study: Template switching captured roughly one uniquely barcoded TCR beta cDNA molecule per two T cells in model experiments. Age-related changes in TCR beta repertoire diversity were measured in the study by deep sequencing normalized with unique cDNA molecular identifiers. Donors were grouped into four age groups: young (average approximately 15 years), middle-aged (roughly 37), aged (around 56) and long-lived (about 90). To avoid experimental bias, donors of different ages were spread randomly across the sequencing lanes. Two additional independent replicas of 1 million unique cDNA reads from the same blood draw were analyzed for two donors (one aged 18 to 29 and one aged 80 or older). Paper-wide results and their limitations: Compared with the aged group, the long-lived group had more naive CD4+ T cells, fewer expanded clones and increased TCR diversity, suggesting age selection. Observed TCR beta diversity per million T cells fell roughly linearly with age, and a significant reduction was already apparent by age around 40. Estimates of total diversity from one million sequenced T cells were regarded as lower bounds and underestimates. The CMV infection status of donors was not known, potentially confounding age-related changes in expanded clonotypes. The percentage of naive T cells measured by flow cytometry correlated strongly with observed TCR beta diversity. Since profiling was done on bulk unsorted PBMCs, naive and antigen-experienced compartments could not be conclusively compared.

The CDR3 runs 15 amino acids, cysteine and phenylalanine included. Here the CDR3 DNA is all that survives: 45 bases in frame from base 1. V is cut back by 5 bases and J by 14 bases, with 10 bases in the junction unmatched. Based on the germline V gene, the CDR1 and CDR2 sequences are SGHTA and FQGNSA. Worth noting for this clonotype: This clone's antigen is unknown. Base qualities are not at hand, and no much larger clone is one base apart.

The library was produced with 5' RACE. For sequencing, an Illumina HiSeq 2500 was employed. The second PCR ran for roughly 7 to 11 cycles and used a J-beta primer mix along with a sample-barcoded 5' primer. A unique molecular identifier was introduced onto each TCR beta cDNA molecule by a template-switch 5' adaptor carrying 12 random nucleotides. Each sample yielded at least 2.5 million CDR3-containing paired-end reads. First-strand cDNA was synthesized from all RNA with the Mint cDNA synthesis kit, primed by a TRBC-specific oligonucleotide. All cDNA was treated with uracil-DNA glycosylase and then went through a first 18-cycle PCR with the universal primers M1SS and BC2_uni_R. Concerning the study's data processing: Each sample was normalized by randomly selecting 1 million high-quality reads, each carrying a distinct molecular identifier. Reads with shared molecular identifiers were discarded instead of being binned into consensus sequences. MiTCR, run with a Q25 quality threshold and the strictest error-elimination algorithm, handled CDR3 identification, clonotype clustering and error correction. A nonparametric unseen species model with Euler transformation was used to estimate lower-bound total TCR beta diversity. Through fastp at Q25 and MiXCR, TCRdb rebuilt clones from the public reads, retaining in-frame beta chains. Rows merge per CDR3 protein into single entries with the most common DNA and genes. In this record, the V and J calls reflect TCRdb's handling and not the investigators' own analysis. Here the sample has around 670,000 distinct CDR3 sequences; roughly 30% occur a single time. Of the sample, roughly 14% is held by the ten largest clones.

Systemically healthy Caucasian individuals from Russia, approximately 39 in total and aged roughly 6 to 100 years, were included as donors. Each donor gave 9 to 10 milliliters of peripheral blood, collected into EDTA-treated Vacutainer tubes. Ficoll-Paque density-gradient centrifugation was used to isolate PBMCs, with at least 6 million per sample. Total RNA was extracted from PBMCs with Trizol reagent, with at least 5 micrograms obtained per sample. For every donor, flow cytometry on a PBMC aliquot measured the percentage of naive CD45RAhigh/CD27high T cells. The sequence is built from TRBV7-2 and TRBJ2-3, and TRBD2 aligns with 16 junction nucleotides. Sequencing was performed on blood. This TCR was recovered from a woman older than 75 in good health. The CDR3 protein is CASSPGTSGRARVYF. The bases are TGTGCCAGCAGCCCGGGGACTAGCGGGAGGGCCCGGGTGTATTTT.